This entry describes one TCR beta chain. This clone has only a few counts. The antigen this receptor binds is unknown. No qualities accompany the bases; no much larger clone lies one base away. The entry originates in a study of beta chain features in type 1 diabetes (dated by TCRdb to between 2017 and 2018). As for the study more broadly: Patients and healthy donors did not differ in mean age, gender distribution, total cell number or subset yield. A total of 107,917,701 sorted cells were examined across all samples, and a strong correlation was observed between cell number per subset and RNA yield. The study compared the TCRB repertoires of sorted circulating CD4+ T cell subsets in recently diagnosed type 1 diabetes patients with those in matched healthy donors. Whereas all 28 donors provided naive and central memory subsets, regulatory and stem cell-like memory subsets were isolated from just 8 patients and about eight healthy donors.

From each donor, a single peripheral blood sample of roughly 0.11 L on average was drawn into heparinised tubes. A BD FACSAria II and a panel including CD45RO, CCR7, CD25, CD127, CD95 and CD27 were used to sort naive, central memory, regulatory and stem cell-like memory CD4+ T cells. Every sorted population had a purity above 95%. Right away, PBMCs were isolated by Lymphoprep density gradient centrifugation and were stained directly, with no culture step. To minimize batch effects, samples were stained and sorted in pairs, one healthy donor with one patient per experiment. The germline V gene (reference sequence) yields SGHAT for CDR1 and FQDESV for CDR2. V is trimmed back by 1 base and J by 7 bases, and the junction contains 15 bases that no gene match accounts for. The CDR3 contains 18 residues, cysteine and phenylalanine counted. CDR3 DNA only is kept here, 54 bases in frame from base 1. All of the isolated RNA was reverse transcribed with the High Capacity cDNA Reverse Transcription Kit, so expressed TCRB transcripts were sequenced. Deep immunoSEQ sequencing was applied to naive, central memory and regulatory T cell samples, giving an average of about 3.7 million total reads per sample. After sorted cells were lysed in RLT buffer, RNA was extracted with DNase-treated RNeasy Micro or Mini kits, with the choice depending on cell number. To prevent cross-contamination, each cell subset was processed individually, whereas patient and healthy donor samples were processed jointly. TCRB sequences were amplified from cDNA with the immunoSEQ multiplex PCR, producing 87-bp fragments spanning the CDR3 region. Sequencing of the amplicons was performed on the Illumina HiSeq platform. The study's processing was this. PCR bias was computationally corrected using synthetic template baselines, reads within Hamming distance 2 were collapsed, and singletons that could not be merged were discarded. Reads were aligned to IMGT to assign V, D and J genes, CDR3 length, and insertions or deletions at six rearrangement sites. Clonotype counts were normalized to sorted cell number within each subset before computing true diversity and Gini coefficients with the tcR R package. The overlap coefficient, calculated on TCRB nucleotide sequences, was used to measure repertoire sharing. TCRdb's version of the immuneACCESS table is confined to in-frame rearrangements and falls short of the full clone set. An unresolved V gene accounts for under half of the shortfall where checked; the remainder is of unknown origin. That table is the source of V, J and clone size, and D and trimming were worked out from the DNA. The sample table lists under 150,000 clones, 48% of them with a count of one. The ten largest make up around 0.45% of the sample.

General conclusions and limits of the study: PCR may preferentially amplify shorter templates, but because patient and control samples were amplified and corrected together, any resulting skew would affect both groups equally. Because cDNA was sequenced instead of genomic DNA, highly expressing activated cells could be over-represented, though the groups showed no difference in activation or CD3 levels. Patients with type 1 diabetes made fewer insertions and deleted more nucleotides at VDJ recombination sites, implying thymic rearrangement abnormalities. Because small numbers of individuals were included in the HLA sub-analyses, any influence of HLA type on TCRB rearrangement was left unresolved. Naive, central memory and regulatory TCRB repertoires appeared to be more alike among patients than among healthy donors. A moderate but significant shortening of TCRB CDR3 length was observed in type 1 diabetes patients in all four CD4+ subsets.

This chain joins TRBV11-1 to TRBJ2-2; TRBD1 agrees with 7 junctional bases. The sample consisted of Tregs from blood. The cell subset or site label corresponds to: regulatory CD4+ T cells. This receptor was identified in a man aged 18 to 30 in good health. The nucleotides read TGTGCCAGCAGCTTAGGGGTTGGCCGCAGGGGGTACGTCGGGGAGCTGTTTTTT. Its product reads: CASSLGVGRRGYVGELFF.